Presented here are 10 T cell receptor beta chains from one specimen sequenced in a study of early T cells in non-severe SARS-CoV-2 infection. A single record per CDR3 protein comes from TCRdb applying MiXCR to the 5' RACE reads. The data show 64,000 or so distinct CDR3 sequences, over 9% seen once. This material consisted of whole blood, taken at baseline. These receptors all come from an adult who was a healthcare worker with PCR-confirmed SARS-CoV-2 infection or an uninfected control (not recorded which).

This chain joins TRBV11-2 and TRBJ2-2; D ambiguous. Per the germline V gene, CDR1 is SGHAT and CDR2 is FQNNGV. Deletions cut 6 bases from V and 2 bases from J, with 10 bases between. This CDR3 spans 14 amino acids. CDR3 in DNA: TGTGCCAGCAGTCTCCACTTAAACACCGGGGAGCTGTTTTTT. This encodes CASSLHLNTGELFF.

This clonotype has a handful of counts. This rearrangement joins TRBV7-2 to TRBJ2-1; D tentatively reads TRBD1 or TRBD2 (5 bases each). Germline CDR1 SGHTA, CDR2 FQGNSA. The CDR3 runs to 15 residues. V lost 6 bases to trimming and J lost 4 bases, with 16 bases between them. CDR3 protein: CASRRTGPGYNEQFF. As DNA, the CDR3 is TGTGCCAGCAGGCGAACAGGACCGGGGTACAATGAGCAGTTCTTC.

In this sample, this clonotype turned up many times. The genes are TRBV7-2 and TRBJ2-1; TRBD2 agrees at 7 bases. With V trimmed by 3 bases and J by 1 base, 21 bases remained unmatched. Per germline, CDR1 SGHTA and CDR2 FQGNSA. CDR3 size: 21 residues. The CDR3 bases are TGTGCCAGCAGCTTCCGGGGGGTTGGTTTCGCAGGGACTGCGTCCTACAATGAGCAGTTCTTC. It codes for CASSFRGVGFAGTASYNEQFF. The variable domain in full, with the rest retrieved from reference TRBV7-2 and TRBJ2-1, is GAGVSQSPSNKVTEKGKDVELRCDPISGHTALYWYRQSLGQGLEFLIYFQGNSAPDKSGLPSDRFSAERTGGSVSTLTIQRTQQEDSAVYLCASSFRGVGFAGTASYNEQFFGPGTRLTVL.

The rearrangement links TRBV29-1 to TRBJ2-3; 9 bases are a match to TRBD2. The V gene end was trimmed by 7 bases and the J gene end by 0 bases; junction bases not matched to a gene: 5. CDR3 length: 14 amino acids. Germline CDR1 reads SQVTM; CDR2 reads ANQGSEA. The CDR3 sequence is CSGGLAGSTDTQYF. CDR3 in DNA: TGCAGCGGGGGGCTAGCGGGGAGCACAGATACGCAGTATTTT.

V and J are TRBV28 and TRBJ1-3, with a weak D call TRBD1 (5 bases). The CDR3 runs to 16 residues. With 3 bases removed from V and 0 bases from J, the gap between germline ends came to 12 bases. CDR1 and CDR2 (germline): MDHEN, SYDVKM. The CDR3: CASSFQGTPSGNTIYF. In DNA form, the CDR3 reads TGTGCCAGCAGTTTTCAGGGAACTCCCTCTGGAAACACCATATATTTT. The entire variable domain, with the rest obtained from reference TRBV28 and TRBJ1-3, is as follows: DVKVTQSSRYLVKRTGEKVFLECVQDMDHENMFWYRQDPGLGLRLIYFSYDVKMKEKGDIPEGYSVSREKKERFSLILESASTNQTSMYLCASSFQGTPSGNTIYFGEGSWLTVV.

The table lists this clonotype with a few counts. The chain employs TRBV4-1 and TRBJ2-5, with 10 bases matching TRBD2. V lost 3 bases to trimming and J lost 6 bases; unmatched junction nucleotides: 10. The CDR3 consists of 16 residues. CDR1 is MGHRA and CDR2 is YSYEKL in the germline V gene. CDR3 in amino acids: CASSQGLERGGKTQYF. The CDR3 nucleotides are TGCGCCAGCAGCCAGGGGCTTGAGCGGGGGGGTAAGACCCAGTACTTC.

This chain connects TRBV11-2 to TRBJ2-1; D unclear. The CDR3 loop spans 18 amino acids. V was trimmed by 5 bases and J by 0 bases, leaving 20 bases between them. Germline loops: CDR1 SGHAT, CDR2 FQNNGV. CDR3 residues: CASSPGYWHSSSYNEQFF. In DNA form, the CDR3 reads TGTGCCAGCAGCCCCGGCTACTGGCATTCGAGCTCCTACAATGAGCAGTTCTTC.

The CDR3 loop is CSTKRGNTDTQYF. Here the CDR3 DNA reads TGCAGCACTAAGCGAGGGAACACAGATACGCAGTATTTT. V gene TRBV20-1 combines with J gene TRBJ2-3; D is perhaps TRBD2 (5 bases). This CDR3 has 13 amino acids. CDR1 and CDR2 (germline): DFQATT, SNEGSKA (reference sequence).

The chain is built from TRBV15 and TRBJ2-2; perhaps TRBD2 as D (6 bases). The CDR3 loop spans 16 amino acids. Germline CDR1 reads LNHNV; CDR2 reads YYDKDF (reference sequence). Trimming cost V 1 base and J 1 base, with 10 bases left between them. The CDR3 DNA follows: TGTGCCACCAGCAGAGGGTTGCGGGAGAACACCGGGGAGCTGTTTTTT. This gives the protein CATSRGLRENTGELFF.

This chain uses TRBV12-3 or TRBV12-4 with TRBJ1-2; TRBD1 aligns across 9 bases. The CDR3 spans 14 residues. After removal of 6 bases from V and 2 bases from J, the junction contained 4 bases not matched to a gene. CDR3 DNA: TGTGCCAGCAGGGGGACAGGGCTGAACTATGGCTACACCTTC. Protein sequence: CASRGTGLNYGYTF.